The 29 T cell receptor beta chains given below trace back to one sample, sequenced in a study of T cells after posttransplantation cyclophosphamide. Data came from immunoSEQ multiplex PCR; TCRdb stores just in-frame clones and leaves some out. In total the sample includes about 36,000 clones, none of them seen once. The source material was PBMCs. The receptors originated from a girl aged 10-17 years in good health, CMV-negative, and a related stem cell transplant donor.

This clone appeared many times. V is TRBV9 and J is TRBJ1-5, with D possibly being TRBD1 (6 bases). The germline CDR1 and CDR2 sequences are SGDLS and YYNGEE. V dropped 3 bases and J dropped 4 bases, with 11 bases sitting between them. The CDR3 loop spans 14 amino acids. CDR3 coding DNA: TGTGCCAGCAGCGGACCAGGGGCAAATCAGCCCCAGCATTTT. It codes for CASSGPGANQPQHF.

This clone was observed many times. V and J are TRBV19 and TRBJ1-1; 7 bases line up with TRBD1. Per germline, CDR1 LNHDA and CDR2 SQIVND (reference sequence). The CDR3 is made up of 17 amino acids. The trim removed 3 bases at V and 0 bases at J, leaving 10 bases unmatched. In DNA, the CDR3 is TGTGCCAGTAGTATGACCAGGGGGAACTTCATGAACACTGAAGCTTTCTTT. Translation gives CASSMTRGNFMNTEAFF. The whole variable domain, remainder taken from reference TRBV19 and TRBJ1-1, is DGGITQSPKYLFRKEGQNVTLSCEQNLNHDAMYWYRQDPGQGLRLIYYSQIVNDFQKGDIAEGYSVSREKKESFPLTVTSAQKNPTAFYLCASSMTRGNFMNTEAFFGQGTRLTVV.

With respect to this clone: Its ends do not fully match the called genes, so a read error is possible. The CDR3 sequence is CASSRITSGNYEQHF. As DNA, the CDR3 is TGTGCCAGCAGCCGAATAACTAGCGGGAACTACGAGCAGCACTTC. The V and J genes are TRBV11-2 and TRBJ2-7; 10 nucleotides align to TRBD2. Germline values: CDR1 SGHAT, CDR2 FQNNGV. CDR3 size: 15 residues.

This clone was seen many times. V is TRBV19 and J is TRBJ1-5; D not certain. Trimming cost V 7 bases and J 0 bases, with 16 bases left between them. Germline V gene data show CDR1 as LNHDA and CDR2 as SQIVND (reference sequence). The CDR3 has 16 residues. CDR3 nucleotides: TGTGCCAGTACACCTACGTCCGGTTTTAGCAATCAGCCCCAGCATTTT. Residues: CASTPTSGFSNQPQHF.

This clone has a count of ten or more. This chain uses TRBV6-1 with TRBJ2-3, with 8 nucleotides matching TRBD2. CDR1 and CDR2 from the germline V gene are MNHNS and SASEGT. With 7 bases clipped from V and 3 bases from J, the junction kept 9 bases outside the gene matches. The CDR3 is 15 amino acids. The CDR3 sequence is CASMEERERTDTQYF. The CDR3 DNA reads TGTGCCAGCATGGAAGAGCGGGAGCGGACAGATACGCAGTATTTT.

This clone came up many times. The rearrangement joins TRBV30 to TRBJ1-1; possibly TRBD1 for D (5 bases). Germline CDR1 is GTSNPN and CDR2 is SVGIG (reference sequence). This CDR3 has 13 amino acids. With 0 bases removed from V and 1 base from J, the gap between germline ends came to 6 bases. CDR3 region: CAWSVGANTEAFF. In nucleotides, the CDR3 is TGTGCCTGGAGTGTAGGGGCGAACACTGAAGCTTTCTTT. The full variable domain, with the rest looked up from reference TRBV30 and TRBJ1-1, is SQTIHQWPATLVQPVGSPLSLECTVEGTSNPNLYWYRQAAGRGLQLLFYSVGIGQISSEVPQNLSASRPQDRQFILSSKKLLLSDSGFYLCAWSVGANTEAFFGQGTRLTVV.

This clone has just a few counts. This chain connects TRBV5-1 to TRBJ2-7; 7 bases are shared with TRBD2. The CDR3 length is 15 residues. From germline, CDR1 is SGHRS and CDR2 YFSETQ. Trimming at V came to 4 bases and at J to 2 bases, leaving 9 bases not matched to a gene. The CDR3 region has the DNA TGCGCCAGCAGCCCCAGGAGCGGGGATACCTACGAGCAGTACTTC. Amino acid sequence: CASSPRSGDTYEQYF.

In its sample, this clone was seen many times. The chain recombines TRBV7-9 with TRBJ2-3; 12 positions match TRBD2. CDR3 size: 18 residues. CDR1 is SEHNR and CDR2 is FQNEAQ in the germline V gene (reference sequence). Trimming took 7 bases from V and 0 from J; bases not matched to a gene: 11. The CDR3: CASTQGGLAGSSTDTQYF. The CDR3 DNA sequence: TGTGCCAGCACCCAAGGGGGACTAGCGGGTTCTAGCACAGATACGCAGTATTTT.

Ten or more counts support this clone. The chain employs TRBV2 and TRBJ2-7; possible D gene TRBD1, 6 bases. Trimming left V 6 bases short and J 4 bases short, with 19 bases between. The CDR3 sequence is 15 residues long. CDR1 and CDR2 from the germline V gene are SNHLY and FYNNEI. Here the CDR3 DNA reads TGTGCCAGCAGAGTTACAGGGATCCCAACTTACGAGCAGTACTTC. Protein product: CASRVTGIPTYEQYF.

This clone was counted at least ten times. J is TRBJ1-5 and V is TRBV7-2, with a possible D match to TRBD1 (6 bases). Germline V CDR1 and CDR2: SGHTA, FQGNSA. There are 15 residues in the CDR3. Trimming left V 4 bases short and J 1 base short, with 11 bases between. The CDR3 nucleotides read TGTGCCAGCAGCTCCCAGGGGCCAAGCAATCAGCCCCAGCATTTT. The encoded protein is CASSSQGPSNQPQHF.

This clone was seen at least ten times. The junction does not match germline at one end; this may be a read error. The J gene is TRBJ2-7, the V gene TRBV6-5, with 7 bases aligning to TRBD1. This CDR3 is built from 13 residues. Germline V gene sequence: CDR1 MNHEY, CDR2 SVGAGI. CDR3 nucleotide sequence: TGTGCCGTCAGCAGGGGGATCTCCCACGAGCAGTACTTC. Protein product: CAVSRGISHEQYF.

This clone showed up just a few times. The sample contains more than one DNA sequence encoding this CDR3. The chain is built from TRBV30 and TRBJ1-1, with 7 bases fitting TRBD1. This CDR3 spans 15 amino acids. Germline loops: CDR1 GTSNPN, CDR2 SVGIG (reference sequence). Germline trimming cut 1 base from V and 4 bases from J; bases unmatched to any gene: 9. CDR3 nucleotide sequence: TGTGCCTGGAGTGCGAGGAGGACAGGATTCACTGAAGCTTTCTTT. Its protein product is CAWSARRTGFTEAFF.

At least ten counts were recorded for this clone. The J gene is TRBJ2-5, the V gene TRBV10-2, with 8 nucleotides matching TRBD1. V lost 3 bases to trimming and J lost 5 bases; unmatched junction nucleotides: 8. Germline-derived CDR1 and CDR2 are WSHSY and SAAADI. The CDR3 covers 15 residues. In DNA, the CDR3 is TGCGCCAGCAGTGAATCGGACAGGGATGAGGAGACCCAGTACTTC. It is translated as CASSESDRDEETQYF.

This clone was detected many times. The same CDR3 also results from other DNA sequences found in this sample. The chain links TRBV7-9 to TRBJ1-1; D ambiguous. With 4 bases removed from V and 5 bases from J, the gap between germline ends came to 8 bases. The CDR3 runs to 12 residues. The V gene's germline CDR1 is SEHNR and CDR2 FQNEAQ (reference sequence). The CDR3 loop reads CASSSGGTEAFF. For the CDR3, the DNA is TGTGCCAGCAGCTCTGGAGGGACTGAAGCTTTCTTT.

J is TRBJ2-7 and V is TRBV6-6; TRBD1 aligns across 10 bases. Germline loops: CDR1 MNHNY, CDR2 SVGAGI (reference sequence). CDR3 size: 16 residues. J gave up 2 bases and V 0 bases, and 4 bases lay outside the gene matches. DNA for the CDR3: TGTGCCAGCAGTTACTCGGGGACAGGGGCGCCCTACGAGCAGTACTTC. This sequence encodes CASSYSGTGAPYEQYF.

The V gene is TRBV2, the J gene TRBJ2-2; 7 bases map to TRBD2. The germline V gene encodes CDR1 SNHLY and CDR2 FYNNEI. This CDR3 has 17 amino acids. J was trimmed by 6 bases and V by 5 bases; bases with no gene match: 15. The CDR3 DNA sequence: TGTGCCAGCAGTCCCTCATCGGTGGCTAGCGGCGCCGGGGAGCTGTTTTTT. Translation gives CASSPSSVASGAGELFF.

In this sample, this clone turned up a few times. The rearrangement joins TRBV9 to TRBJ2-6; 8 positions agree with TRBD1. Germline V gene sequence: CDR1 SGDLS, CDR2 YYNGEE. The length of the CDR3 is 15 residues. With 4 bases clipped from V and 2 bases from J, the junction kept 2 bases outside the gene matches. CDR3 bases: TGTGCCAGCAGCCAGGACAGGGCTGGGGCCAACGTCCTGACTTTC. This codes for CASSQDRAGANVLTF. Filled out from reference TRBV9 and TRBJ2-6, the complete variable domain reads DSGVTQTPKHLITATGQRVTLRCSPRSGDLSVYWYQQSLDQGLQFLIQYYNGEERAKGNILERFSAQQFPDLHSELNLSSLELGDSALYFCASSQDRAGANVLTFGAGSRLTVL.

The rearrangement links TRBV28 to TRBJ2-5; TRBD1 agrees at 9 bases. Germline assignment: CDR1 MDHEN and CDR2 SYDVKM. The CDR3 runs 14 residues. After removal of 5 bases from V and 5 bases from J, the junction contained 6 bases not matched to a gene. This CDR3 reads CASSTGTGRETQYF. The CDR3 coding sequence is TGTGCCAGCAGTACTGGGACAGGGCGGGAGACCCAGTACTTC.

This clone has a count of ten or more. The chain uses TRBV11-2 and TRBJ2-2; weak D call: TRBD2 (5 bases). In germline, CDR1 is SGHAT, CDR2 FQNNGV. V lost 4 bases to trimming and J lost 7 bases, with 16 bases between them. This CDR3 contains 15 residues. The CDR3, as DNA: TGTGCCAGCAGCTGGGGAGAGACGGTCAGCGGGGAGCTGTTTTTT. This gives the protein CASSWGETVSGELFF.

The chain employs TRBV28 and TRBJ1-1; D is unclear. CDR1 and CDR2 (germline): MDHEN, SYDVKM. CDR3 size: 12 residues. The ends were cut back, 5 bases at V and 4 bases at J, with 8 bases in the middle. CDR3 bases: TGTGCCAGCAGTACCGCAGGCACTGAAGCTTTCTTT. Its translation is CASSTAGTEAFF.

This clone was recorded many times. The chain joins TRBV6-5 to TRBJ1-1; TRBD1 agrees at 7 bases. The length of the CDR3 is 11 residues. The V gene end was trimmed by 8 bases and the J gene end by 6 bases; junction bases not matched to a gene: 3. The germline gives CDR1 MNHEY, CDR2 SVGAGI. CDR3 nucleotide sequence: TGTGCCAGCTTCAGGGGGGCTGAAGCTTTCTTT. Its protein is CASFRGAEAFF.

This clone was observed at least ten times. The chain recombines TRBV7-9 with TRBJ2-1, with a possible D match to TRBD1 (5 bases). The CDR3 is 17 residues long. The germline V gene encodes CDR1 SEHNR and CDR2 FQNEAQ (reference sequence). V was trimmed by 1 base and J by 4 bases, leaving 17 bases between them. The CDR3 bases are TGTGCCAGCAGCTTAGTCGGTAGGGGAACCCGTTACAATGAGCAGTTCTTC. It encodes CASSLVGRGTRYNEQFF.

This clone was seen repeatedly, ten times or more. The chain uses TRBV5-4 and TRBJ1-2; no definite D call. Germline V gives CDR1 SGHNT, CDR2 YYREEE (reference sequence). Trimming took off 1 base at V and 4 bases at J, with 8 bases between the two ends. The CDR3 runs 13 residues. The CDR3 region has the DNA TGTGCCAGCAGCTTGACGCGCGCCTATGGCTACACCTTC. It translates to CASSLTRAYGYTF.

This clone was detected ten times or more. This chain connects TRBV10-1 to TRBJ2-3; the D gene is possibly TRBD2 (6 bases). The V and J ends lost 6 bases and 6 bases respectively, with 13 bases between them. Germline V gene sequence: CDR1 WNHNN, CDR2 SYGVQD (reference sequence). This CDR3 spans 13 amino acids. Here the CDR3 reads CASSSSGVDTQYF. In DNA form, the CDR3 reads TGCGCCAGCAGCTCCTCGGGGGTGGATACGCAGTATTTT.

This clone was picked up many times. At one of its ends the junction is not consistent with the germline gene, which may arise from a read error. This chain links TRBV30 with TRBJ2-7, with a weak D call TRBD1 (6 bases). The CDR3 runs 11 residues. Germline CDR1 GTSNPN, CDR2 SVGIG (reference sequence). CDR3 residues: CAWSAKTGTNF. The CDR3 region has the DNA TGTGCCTGGAGCGCGAAAACCGGGACAAACTTC. Full variable domain (outside the CDR3, taken from reference TRBV30 and TRBJ2-7): SQTIHQWPATLVQPVGSPLSLECTVEGTSNPNLYWYRQAAGRGLQLLFYSVGIGQISSEVPQNLSASRPQDRQFILSSKKLLLSDSGFYLCAWSAKTGTNFGPGTRLTVT.

A few counts support this clone. V usage is TRBV6-5 and J usage is TRBJ1-1, with D possibly being TRBD1 (5 bases). Trimming removed 6 bases at V and 8 bases at J, with 13 bases between. The CDR3 has 12 residues. Looked up from germline, CDR1 is MNHEY and CDR2 is SVGAGI. The CDR3 region has the DNA TGTGCCAGCAGCTCAGACAGAGGAGAAGCTTTCTTT. This translates into CASSSDRGEAFF.

This clone was observed many times. The chain couples TRBV7-2 to TRBJ2-1, with TRBD1 matching 8 bases. With 9 bases clipped from V and 1 base from J, the junction kept 5 bases outside the gene matches. The V gene's germline CDR1 is SGHTA and CDR2 FQGNSA. This CDR3 contains 14 residues. The CDR3 loop reads CASQGAPSYNEQFF. The CDR3 coding sequence is TGTGCCAGTCAGGGGGCCCCTTCCTACAATGAGCAGTTCTTC.

The table lists this clone with a few counts. The genes are TRBV15 and TRBJ2-3; the match to TRBD2 covers 7 bases. The CDR3 runs 16 residues. CDR1 and CDR2 (germline): LNHNV, YYDKDF (reference sequence). J lost 0 bases, V lost 0 bases, and 3 bases had no gene match. The CDR3 DNA is TGTGCCACCAGCAGAGAACTAGCGTCTAGCACAGATACGCAGTATTTT. Translation gives CATSRELASSTDTQYF.

At least ten counts were recorded for this clone. The chain combines TRBV7-8 with TRBJ2-7; 7 bases align to TRBD1. From germline, CDR1 is SGHVS and CDR2 FQNEAQ. V shed 3 bases, J shed 5 bases, and the junction held 13 bases outside the gene matches. There are 16 residues in the CDR3. CDR3 in amino acids: CASSLEVNRGFDEQYF. DNA for the CDR3: TGTGCCAGCAGCTTGGAGGTAAACAGGGGATTCGACGAGCAGTACTTC. The variable domain in full, completed from reference TRBV7-8 and TRBJ2-7, reads GAGVSQSPRYKVAKRGQDVALRCDPISGHVSLFWYQQALGQGPEFLTYFQNEAQLDKSGLPSDRFFAERPEGSVSTLKIQRTQQEDSAVYLCASSLEVNRGFDEQYFGPGTRLTVT.